The clone carrying this TCR beta chain was recorded many times. Its target is not known. The sample originates from a study of CD8+CD57+ T cells in acquired aplastic anemia. Study as a whole: Sorted CD4+ and CD8+ cells yielded 3 to 3.5 ug of DNA on average. Findings of the study overall: Patients and controls shared about 30 CD8+ CDR3 sequences, which appeared highly expressed in patients and within their immunodominant clones.

Germline assignment: CDR1 SNHLY and CDR2 FYNNEI. With 8 bases clipped from V and 5 bases from J, the junction kept 4 bases outside the gene matches. CDR3 length: 14 residues. TCR beta VDJ combinations and CDR3 sequences were profiled from genomic DNA. In TCRdb, the reads were re-called with MiXCR into one record per CDR3 protein. This table holds 250,000 to 300,000 distinct CDR3 sequences, 55% to 65% found once. The sample was sorted CD4+, CD8+, or CD8+CD57+ T cells (not recorded which) from PBMCs. The chain combines TRBV2 with TRBJ1-6, with 9 bases aligning to TRBD1. The source is a human donor with severe aplastic anemia or a healthy control (not recorded which). The CDR3 protein is CASFDRGNNSPLHF. CDR3 DNA: TGTGCCAGCTTTGACAGGGGGAATAATTCACCCCTCCACTTT.